These T cell receptor beta chains were read from a single sample in a study of post-analysis software for immune sequencing data. TCRdb used MiXCR to reprocess the PCR reads, holding one entry per CDR3 protein. The sample holds some 890,000 distinct CDR3 sequences; approximately 53% are singletons and the top ten take 4.6%. The sequencing sample was made of blood. Source of these receptors: a girl between 5 and 17 years old with multiple sclerosis. Each CDR3 is given with its conserved first and last residue. Fields, in order: D gene, clone size, V gene, J gene, CDR3 protein, CDR3 DNA. A D gene is named only where the DNA matches it firmly. Some rows mark clone size as missing; the rest say once, few, many or name a class of expanded clone.

D: .
size: few
V: TRBV10-3
J: TRBJ2-6
CDR3: CAISLAGANVLTF
DNA: TGTGCCATCAGCCTAGCTGGGGCCAACGTCCTGACTTTC

D: TRBD2
size: .
V: TRBV9
J: TRBJ2-1
CDR3: CASSVVGGGKNEQFF
DNA: TGTGCCAGCAGCGTAGTTGGCGGGGGGAAGAATGAGCAGTTCTTC

D: TRBD1
size: .
V: TRBV5-5
J: TRBJ2-5
CDR3: CASSLGVGGLETQYF
DNA: TGTGCCAGCAGCTTGGGAGTAGGGGGCCTGGAGACCCAGTACTTC

D: .
size: few
V: TRBV10-3
J: TRBJ2-3
CDR3: CAISESKVVDTQYF
DNA: TGTGCCATCAGTGAGTCGAAGGTAGTAGATACGCAGTATTTT

D: TRBD2
size: .
V: TRBV20-1
J: TRBJ2-5
CDR3: CSAVGLAETQYF
DNA: TGCAGTGCTGTGGGACTAGCGGAGACCCAGTACTTC

D: .
size: once
V: TRBV27
J: TRBJ2-3
CDR3: CASSFRNTQYF
DNA: TGTGCCAGCAGTTTTCGGAATACGCAGTATTTT

D: .
size: .
V: TRBV5-5
J: TRBJ2-1
CDR3: CASSTLGPSRNSYNEQFF
DNA: TGTGCCAGCAGCACCTTAGGTCCCAGCAGAAACTCCTACAATGAGCAGTTCTTC

D: TRBD2
size: .
V: TRBV20-1
J: TRBJ2-1
CDR3: CSAWTSGRARPGEQFF
DNA: TGCAGTGCTTGGACTAGCGGGAGGGCCCGGCCCGGGGAGCAGTTCTTC

D: .
size: .
V: TRBV20-1
J: TRBJ2-5
CDR3: CSARSQQETQYF
DNA: TGCAGTGCTAGAAGTCAGCAAGAGACCCAGTACTTC

D: TRBD2
size: .
V: TRBV7-9
J: TRBJ2-3
CDR3: CASSRLADPTDTQYF
DNA: TGTGCCAGCAGCCGACTAGCGGACCCCACAGATACGCAGTATTTT

D: .
size: .
V: TRBV5-1
J: TRBJ2-7
CDR3: CASSWGWAGQPSSYEQYF
DNA: TGCGCCAGTAGCTGGGGATGGGCGGGACAGCCGAGCTCCTACGAGCAGTACTTC

D: .
size: .
V: TRBV6-5
J: TRBJ2-5
CDR3: CASRRTGGHGQETQYF
DNA: TGTGCCAGCAGGCGGACGGGGGGACACGGCCAAGAGACCCAGTACTTC

D: TRBD1
size: .
V: TRBV20-1
J: TRBJ2-7
CDR3: CSAPRTGHSYEQYF
DNA: TGCAGTGCCCCGAGGACAGGGCATTCCTACGAGCAGTACTTC

D: TRBD2
size: few
V: TRBV10-3
J: TRBJ2-7
CDR3: CAISDGLAGVYEQYF
DNA: TGTGCCATCAGTGATGGTCTAGCGGGGGTCTATGAGCAGTACTTC

D: TRBD2
size: once
V: TRBV20-1
J: TRBJ2-5
CDR3: CSARGGRSPETQYF
DNA: TGCAGTGCTAGAGGCGGGAGAAGTCCGGAGACCCAGTACTTC

D: .
size: few
V: TRBV9
J: TRBJ2-7
CDR3: CASSVEISSYEQYF
DNA: TGTGCCAGCAGCGTAGAGATATCAAGCTACGAGCAGTACTTC

D: TRBD1
size: once
V: TRBV7-6
J: TRBJ1-5
CDR3: CASSTGQGVNQPQHF
DNA: TGTGCCAGCAGCACGGGACAGGGAGTCAATCAGCCCCAGCATTTT

D: TRBD2
size: .
V: TRBV14
J: TRBJ2-1
CDR3: CASSPPGRTSYNEQFF
DNA: TGTGCCAGCAGCCCCCCCGGGAGGACGTCGTACAATGAGCAGTTCTTC

D: TRBD2
size: .
V: TRBV7-2
J: TRBJ2-1
CDR3: CASSTRGVGVSGSYDEQFF
DNA: TGTGCCAGCAGCACTAGGGGCGTTGGTGTTAGCGGGAGTTACGATGAGCAGTTCTTC

D: TRBD2
size: .
V: TRBV12-3/TRBV12-4
J: TRBJ2-1
CDR3: CASFGGVYYNEQFF
DNA: TGTGCCAGCTTCGGGGGGGTTTATTACAATGAGCAGTTCTTC

D: .
size: .
V: TRBV20-1
J: TRBJ2-7
CDR3: CSALDVKPEQYF
DNA: TGCAGTGCTCTCGATGTGAAGCCCGAGCAGTACTTC

D: .
size: .
V: TRBV2
J: TRBJ2-2
CDR3: CVGGTARGTGELFF
DNA: TGTGTCGGGGGGACAGCCAGGGGTACCGGGGAGCTGTTTTTT

D: TRBD1
size: .
V: TRBV2
J: TRBJ1-5
CDR3: CASSEDLPGQGGNQPQHF
DNA: TGTGCCAGCAGTGAAGACCTACCCGGACAGGGGGGCAATCAGCCCCAGCATTTT

D: .
size: .
V: TRBV12-3/TRBV12-4
J: TRBJ2-3
CDR3: CASSLSRVASTDTQYF
DNA: TGTGCCAGCAGTTTAAGTCGGGTCGCTAGCACAGATACGCAGTATTTT

D: .
size: .
V: TRBV11-3
J: TRBJ1-2
CDR3: CASRTLSPRYTF
DNA: TGTGCCAGCAGGACACTCTCTCCCCGCTACACCTTC

D: .
size: .
V: TRBV30
J: TRBJ2-7
CDR3: CAWSVRDEQYF
DNA: TGTGCCTGGAGTGTACGGGACGAGCAGTACTTC

D: TRBD2
size: few
V: TRBV5-1
J: TRBJ2-5
CDR3: CASSLGPGTSQQETQYF
DNA: TGCGCCAGCAGCTTGGGACCTGGGACTAGCCAACAAGAGACCCAGTACTTC

D: .
size: .
V: TRBV6-4
J: TRBJ2-3
CDR3: CASSVSRISADTQYF
DNA: TGTGCCAGCAGTGTGTCACGAATATCCGCAGATACGCAGTATTTT

D: TRBD1
size: few
V: TRBV3-1
J: TRBJ1-2
CDR3: CASSQDSNRGYGYTF
DNA: TGTGCCAGCAGCCAAGATAGTAACAGGGGCTATGGCTACACCTTC

D: TRBD2
size: .
V: TRBV20-1
J: TRBJ2-7
CDR3: CSASLNAGGPHSYEQYF
DNA: TGCAGTGCTAGCCTTAACGCGGGAGGGCCGCACTCCTACGAGCAGTACTTC

D: TRBD1
size: few
V: TRBV7-9
J: TRBJ2-5
CDR3: CASSHGQGAWETQYF
DNA: TGTGCCAGCAGCCACGGACAGGGGGCTTGGGAGACCCAGTACTTC

D: TRBD2
size: .
V: TRBV19
J: TRBJ2-3
CDR3: CTSSLLAGGSTDTQYF
DNA: TGTACCAGTAGTTTACTAGCGGGAGGATCCACAGATACGCAGTATTTT

D: .
size: .
V: TRBV12-3/TRBV12-4
J: TRBJ2-7
CDR3: CASSLRRKEQYF
DNA: TGTGCCAGCAGTTTACGGCGGAAGGAGCAGTACTTC

D: TRBD2
size: .
V: TRBV7-9
J: TRBJ2-3
CDR3: CASSSVLAGGPDTQYF
DNA: TGTGCCAGCAGCTCCGTACTAGCGGGGGGCCCCGATACGCAGTATTTT

D: TRBD1
size: .
V: TRBV20-1
J: TRBJ1-2
CDR3: CSWGTGGFNYGYTF
DNA: TGCAGTTGGGGAACAGGGGGGTTTAACTATGGCTACACCTTC

D: TRBD1
size: few
V: TRBV20-1
J: TRBJ1-2
CDR3: CSARPTQGQDYGYTF
DNA: TGCAGTGCTAGACCCACACAGGGGCAGGACTATGGCTACACCTTC

D: .
size: .
V: TRBV20-1
J: TRBJ2-5
CDR3: CSASLLALETQYF
DNA: TGCAGTGCTTCGCTTCTGGCGCTAGAGACCCAGTACTTC

D: .
size: .
V: TRBV28
J: TRBJ2-7
CDR3: CASSQSPPAQYEQYF
DNA: TGTGCCAGCAGTCAATCCCCCCCGGCCCAATACGAGCAGTACTTC

D: TRBD1
size: .
V: TRBV29-1
J: TRBJ1-2
CDR3: CSVDQGEGGYTF
DNA: TGCAGCGTTGATCAGGGGGAGGGTGGCTACACCTTC

D: .
size: .
V: TRBV21-1
J: TRBJ1-5
CDR3: CASSKGGHLNQPQHF
DNA: TGTGCCAGCAGCAAAGGTGGACACCTCAATCAGCCCCAGCATTTT

D: .
size: few
V: TRBV12-5
J: TRBJ2-7
CDR3: CASGSWSSYEQYF
DNA: TGTGCTAGTGGGTCTTGGAGTTCCTACGAGCAGTACTTC

D: TRBD1
size: few
V: TRBV5-4
J: TRBJ2-2
CDR3: CASSSRTGGQVTGELFF
DNA: TGTGCCAGCAGCTCGAGGACAGGGGGCCAGGTCACCGGGGAGCTGTTTTTT

D: TRBD2
size: .
V: TRBV7-2
J: TRBJ2-5
CDR3: CASSTSGYGEQYF
DNA: TGTGCCAGCAGCACTAGCGGGTACGGGGAGCAGTACTTC

D: .
size: .
V: TRBV4-1
J: TRBJ1-5
CDR3: CASSQAPVGRSNQPQHF
DNA: TGCGCCAGCAGCCAAGCTCCCGTCGGGCGTAGCAATCAGCCCCAGCATTTT

D: .
size: .
V: TRBV9
J: TRBJ2-5
CDR3: CASSVGASQETQYF
DNA: TGTGCCAGCAGCGTAGGGGCCAGCCAAGAGACCCAGTACTTC

D: TRBD1
size: .
V: TRBV29-1
J: TRBJ2-7
CDR3: CSVGDSGRYEQYF
DNA: TGCAGCGTAGGGGACAGCGGCCGGTACGAGCAGTACTTC

D: .
size: .
V: TRBV6-1
J: TRBJ2-4
CDR3: CASSETRAASLAKNIRYF
DNA: TGTGCCAGCAGTGAAACCAGGGCGGCGAGTTTAGCCAAAAACATTCGGTACTTC

D: .
size: few
V: TRBV20-1
J: TRBJ2-7
CDR3: CSASRGPSYEQYF
DNA: TGCAGTGCTAGTCGGGGCCCCTCTTACGAGCAGTACTTC

D: TRBD2
size: once
V: TRBV20-1
J: TRBJ2-1
CDR3: CSARGVAGGYNEQFF
DNA: TGCAGTGCTAGAGGGGTAGCGGGGGGTTACAATGAGCAGTTCTTC

D: .
size: .
V: TRBV5-1
J: TRBJ2-5
CDR3: CASSLNRVYQETQYF
DNA: TGCGCCAGCAGCCTAAACAGGGTGTACCAAGAGACCCAGTACTTC

D: .
size: .
V: TRBV12-3/TRBV12-4
J: TRBJ2-6
CDR3: CASSRGGRTNVLTF
DNA: TGTGCCAGCAGTCGAGGGGGAAGGACCAACGTCCTGACGTTC

D: .
size: .
V: TRBV24-1
J: TRBJ1-2
CDR3: CPTSDSTGTRNGYTF
DNA: TGTCCCACCAGTGATTCCACCGGGACAAGAAATGGCTACACCTTC

D: TRBD1
size: few
V: TRBV20-1
J: TRBJ2-7
CDR3: CSASPRGTGEYLYEQYF
DNA: TGCAGTGCTAGCCCTAGGGGGACAGGCGAGTACCTCTACGAGCAGTACTTC

D: .
size: many
V: TRBV29-1
J: TRBJ2-7
CDR3: CSAKTGRLYEQYF
DNA: TGCAGCGCCAAGACAGGCCGACTTTACGAGCAGTACTTC